These 17 T cell receptor beta chains came from one sample sequenced in a study of cytomegalovirus exposure and HLA in healthy donors. The PCR made use of 60 Vbeta and 13 Jbeta primers. Assay: immunoSEQ multiplex PCR; the TCRdb copy retains only in-frame clones and omits some. The sample comprises around 140,000 clones, 77% of which are singletons, and 3% to 5% rests with the top ten. Material for sequencing was PBMCs. Receptors originate from a male donor in good health and CMV-seronegative.

V is TRBV5-1 and J is TRBJ2-3; the match to TRBD2 covers 7 bases. With 2 bases clipped from V and 4 bases from J, the junction kept 7 bases outside the gene matches. The germline V gene encodes CDR1 SGHRS and CDR2 YFSETQ. This CDR3 is 15 amino acids long. CDR3 amino acids: CASSFSGPSPDTQYF. The CDR3 nucleotides read TGCGCCAGCAGCTTTAGCGGGCCAAGTCCAGATACGCAGTATTTT.

A single count supports this clone. The chain carries TRBV6-5 and TRBJ2-1; 12 positions match TRBD2. The V and J ends lost 7 bases and 11 bases, in that order; junction bases with no gene match: 12. The CDR3 contains 15 residues. CDR1 MNHEY and CDR2 SVGAGI come from the germline V gene. DNA for the CDR3: TGTGCCAGCACCCCCCGGGCTAGCGGGGGGGACAAGCAGTTCTTC. As protein: CASTPRASGGDKQFF.

The V gene is TRBV27, the J gene TRBJ2-7, with D possibly being TRBD2 (6 bases). Germline CDR1 reads MNHEY; CDR2 reads SMNVEV (reference sequence). The CDR3 runs 18 residues. V lost 8 bases, J lost 5 bases, and 31 bases lay in between. CDR3 region: CASSPNPPRLGQGDEQYF. The CDR3, as DNA: TGTGCCAGCTCCCCCAATCCCCCTCGACTAGGGCAAGGCGACGAGCAGTACTTC.

This chain joins TRBV6-1 and TRBJ2-5; 8 bases fit TRBD2. Germline V gives CDR1 MNHNS, CDR2 SASEGT. The V gene end was trimmed by 6 bases and the J gene end by 7 bases; junction bases not matched to a gene: 13. The length of the CDR3 is 15 residues. The CDR3 DNA is TGTGCCAGCAGAATCGGGGGGGCGGTGTTCGTGACCCAGTACTTC. Translation gives CASRIGGAVFVTQYF.

The chain combines TRBV9 with TRBJ2-1; tentatively, D is TRBD2 (5 bases). The CDR3 covers 14 residues. Per the germline V gene, CDR1 is SGDLS and CDR2 is YYNGEE. V lost 0 bases, J lost 8 bases, and 12 bases lay in between. The CDR3 loop reads CASSVGGNGYEQFF. The CDR3 DNA reads as TGTGCCAGCAGCGTAGGAGGGAATGGGTATGAGCAGTTCTTC.

The CDR3: CASSPGQGLTNEKLFF. CDR3 sequence (DNA): TGTGCCAGCAGCCCGGGACAGGGCCTAACTAATGAAAAACTGTTTTTT. This sequence joins TRBV7-2 and TRBJ1-4, with TRBD1 matching over 9 bases. With 5 bases clipped from V and 1 base from J, the junction kept 5 bases outside the gene matches. Germline CDR1 and CDR2: SGHTA and FQGNSA. The CDR3 has 16 amino acids.

This chain connects TRBV11-2 to TRBJ2-4; D might be TRBD2 (7 bases). CDR1 and CDR2 (germline): SGHAT, FQNNGV. The V and J ends lost 9 bases and 6 bases respectively, with 9 bases between them. This CDR3 contains 11 residues. The CDR3 DNA reads as TGTGCCAGTCGGGGGGCAAACATTCAGTACTTC. Protein product: CASRGANIQYF.

The J gene is TRBJ1-6, the V gene TRBV25-1; a possible D gene is TRBD1 (5 bases). V dropped 3 bases and J dropped 8 bases, with 11 bases sitting between them. The V gene's germline CDR1 is MGHDK and CDR2 SYGVNS. This CDR3 has 14 amino acids. The DNA of the CDR3 is TGTGCCAGCAGTGATCGACAGAGACATTCACCCCTCCACTTT. As protein: CASSDRQRHSPLHF.

This rearrangement joins TRBV30 to TRBJ1-1; 8 bases line up with TRBD1. This CDR3 has 13 residues. Germline-derived CDR1 and CDR2 are GTSNPN and SVGIG (reference sequence). J lost 7 bases, V lost 5 bases, and 9 bases had no gene match. The CDR3 reads CAWEQGVLGEAFF. The CDR3 DNA reads TGTGCCTGGGAACAGGGGGTCCTTGGTGAAGCTTTCTTT.

The V gene is TRBV10-1, the J gene TRBJ2-2, with unresolved D. Trimming left V 2 bases short and J 5 bases short, with 6 bases between. Germline V lookup: CDR1 WNHNN, CDR2 SYGVQD (reference sequence). This CDR3 region has 13 residues. The CDR3 is CASSELYTGELFF. The CDR3 DNA sequence: TGCGCCAGCAGTGAGCTCTATACCGGGGAGCTGTTTTTT.

About this clone: Other DNA sequences from this sample encode an identical CDR3 as well. The chain recombines TRBV7-8 with TRBJ1-3; maybe TRBD1 (6 bases). This CDR3 contains 15 residues. V dropped 4 bases and J dropped 4 bases, with 14 bases sitting between them. In germline, CDR1 is SGHVS, CDR2 FQNEAQ. The CDR3 bases are TGTGCCAGCAGCTCCTCAACAGGGAAAGGAAACACCATATATTTT. This translates into CASSSSTGKGNTIYF.

This clone was picked up a small number of times. V and J are TRBV19 and TRBJ1-5, with 8 bases fitting TRBD1. V shed 6 bases and J 2 bases; nucleotides not matched to a gene: 3. Germline assignment: CDR1 LNHDA and CDR2 SQIVND (reference sequence). The CDR3 contains 14 residues. This CDR3 reads CASRDRVGNQPQHF. CDR3 in DNA: TGTGCCAGTAGGGACAGGGTGGGCAATCAGCCCCAGCATTTT.

Only a few counts were recorded for this clone. The rearrangement uses TRBV6-1 and TRBJ1-5; 7 nucleotides line up with TRBD1. CDR1 and CDR2 (germline): MNHNS, SASEGT. Unmatched junction bases numbered 13, after V lost 5 bases and J lost 15 bases. The CDR3 runs to 13 residues. The CDR3 sequence is CASSSTWDSHVHF. The DNA for the CDR3 is TGTGCCAGCAGTTCCACCTGGGACAGTCATGTGCATTTT.

This chain uses TRBV19 with TRBJ1-2; 7 bases are shared with TRBD1. Per germline, CDR1 LNHDA and CDR2 SQIVND (reference sequence). The ends lost 7 bases at V and 3 bases at J; junction bases unmatched: 11. The length of the CDR3 is 15 residues. CDR3 region: CASTEVWGQYYGYTF. CDR3 bases: TGTGCCAGTACCGAAGTCTGGGGACAGTACTATGGCTACACCTTC.

The gene calls are TRBV5-1 and TRBJ2-2, with 8 positions matching TRBD2. This CDR3 is 14 amino acids long. From germline, CDR1 is SGHRS and CDR2 YFSETQ. V gave up 4 bases and J gave up 7 bases; unmatched junction bases: 6. The CDR3 nucleotides read TGCGCCAGCAGCCCAGGACTAGCCGGCGGGGAGCTGTTTTTT. Protein sequence: CASSPGLAGGELFF.

This rearrangement joins TRBV14 to TRBJ2-7; D possibly corresponds to TRBD1 (6 bases). Germline lookup yields CDR1 SGHDN and CDR2 FVKESK. V was shortened by 1 base and J by 2 bases, with 15 bases between the two germline ends. The CDR3 totals 16 residues. The DNA of the CDR3 is TGTGCCAGCAGCCAAGGACCGACAGGACTTACCTACGAGCAGTACTTC. Translated: CASSQGPTGLTYEQYF.

The chain combines TRBV9 with TRBJ2-6; TRBD1 agrees at 9 bases. Germline trimming cut 3 bases from V and 1 base from J; bases unmatched to any gene: 5. CDR3 length: 17 residues. Germline V gene data show CDR1 as SGDLS and CDR2 as YYNGEE. This CDR3 reads CASSAHRGRSGANVLTF. The CDR3 region has the DNA TGTGCCAGCAGCGCCCACAGGGGGCGTTCTGGGGCCAACGTCCTGACTTTC. The complete variable domain, with remaining parts taken from reference TRBV9 and TRBJ2-6, reads DSGVTQTPKHLITATGQRVTLRCSPRSGDLSVYWYQQSLDQGLQFLIQYYNGEERAKGNILERFSAQQFPDLHSELNLSSLELGDSALYFCASSAHRGRSGANVLTFGAGSRLTVL.